The sequence of this T cell receptor (beta chain) was determined in a study of blood T cell repertoires in COVID-19. Study-wide context: From T cells, B-cell-depleted T cells, or PBMCs came the material, which was cDNA or gDNA.

This CDR3 region has 13 residues. V lost 4 bases to trimming and J lost 2 bases, with 8 bases between them. Germline-derived CDR1 and CDR2 are SNHLY and FYNNEI. Generated by immunoSEQ multiplex PCR, the TCRdb table keeps only in-frame clones and is missing some. This sample has about 150,000 clones, with approximately 82% found just once. In this sample, this clone turned up once. This rearrangement joins TRBV2 to TRBJ2-5; D not certain. The clonotype was recovered from a woman aged 50 to 60 with acute or convalescent COVID-19. Sequencing was done on a sample of peripheral blood. The CDR3 nucleotides are TGTGCCAGCAGTGTAGAGCTACAAGAGACCCAGTACTTC. Encoded protein: CASSVELQETQYF.